This T cell receptor (beta chain) was retrieved from a study of response to subunit inactivated influenza vaccine. Overall study findings and caveats: The study's authors posited that every seasonal influenza vaccination enlists few new T cells.

TCRdb independently ran MiXCR on the RT-PCR reads; one entry per CDR3 protein. The sample includes about half a million distinct CDR3 sequences, approximately 24% of them seen just once. This clonotype was seen only a few times. Antigen specificity is unknown. This clonotype was obtained from a man aged 50-60 years who received an inactivated influenza vaccine. Specimen: CD4+ T cells sorted from PBMCs, collected 5 days after vaccination.

The CDR3 DNA reads TGTGCCACCAGCAAGGATGGGGGTAGCACAGATACGCAGTATTTT. This sequence encodes CATSKDGGSTDTQYF. The chain couples TRBV15 to TRBJ2-3; either TRBD1 or TRBD2 may fit D (5 bases each). Germline V gene lookup returns CDR1 LNHNV and CDR2 YYDKDF (reference sequence). The CDR3 runs to 15 residues. V lost 4 bases, J lost 0 bases, and 11 bases lay in between.